This TCR beta chain was observed in a study of cytomegalovirus exposure and HLA in healthy donors. Assay: immunoSEQ multiplex PCR; the TCRdb copy retains only in-frame clones and omits some. The table records more than 300,000 clones, more than 80% of them present only once. Germline CDR1 is MDHEN and CDR2 is SYDVKM. This CDR3 has 15 amino acids. J gave up 5 bases and V 3 bases, and 8 bases lay outside the gene matches. Sequences were obtained from PBMCs. The rearrangement uses TRBV28 and TRBJ2-7; 9 bases map to TRBD1. This sequence was found in a woman in her late teens or twenties in good health and CMV-seronegative. The CDR3 protein is CASSLEGQGVNEQYF. The CDR3 nucleotides are TGTGCCAGCAGTTTGGAGGGACAGGGTGTGAACGAGCAGTACTTC. The variable domain in full, completed from reference TRBV28 and TRBJ2-7, reads DVKVTQSSRYLVKRTGEKVFLECVQDMDHENMFWYRQDPGLGLRLIYFSYDVKMKEKGDIPEGYSVSREKKERFSLILESASTNQTSMYLCASSLEGQGVNEQYFGPGTRLTVT.